The 22 T cell receptor beta chains presented below share a single source sample, sequenced in a study of blood T cell repertoires in COVID-19. Measured with immunoSEQ multiplex PCR; TCRdb has only the in-frame clones, and not every one. There are about 400,000 clones in the sample; roughly 89% occur only once, and around 1.7% lies in the top ten. Specimen: PBMCs or T cells enriched from blood (not recorded which). The receptor source for this set is a woman aged 25 to 39 who had recovered from COVID-19.

The chain uses TRBV2 and TRBJ1-1, with TRBD1 matching over 9 bases. Germline trimming cut 7 bases from V and 5 bases from J; bases unmatched to any gene: 11. Germline CDR1 SNHLY, CDR2 FYNNEI. The CDR3 contains 15 residues. DNA for the CDR3: TGTGCCAGCATGGAGGGACAGGGAGGAATAACTGAAGCTTTCTTT. It encodes CASMEGQGGITEAFF.

The genes are TRBV28 and TRBJ2-7; 7 bases match TRBD1. The J segment lost 5 bases and the V segment lost 3 bases, leaving 7 bases of the junction unmatched. This CDR3 comprises 14 residues. Germline V gene sequence: CDR1 MDHEN, CDR2 SYDVKM. CDR3 DNA: TGTGCCAGCAGTTTGTCGGGACAGCCGAACGAGCAGTACTTC. This translates into CASSLSGQPNEQYF.

The rearrangement uses TRBV7-9 and TRBJ1-6; no firm D call. In germline, CDR1 is SEHNR, CDR2 FQNEAQ (reference sequence). V lost 3 bases and J 7 bases, leaving 13 bases between the germline ends. The CDR3 is made up of 15 amino acids. The CDR3: CASSLNQVQNSPLHF. DNA for the CDR3: TGTGCCAGCAGCTTGAACCAGGTTCAGAATTCACCCCTCCACTTT.

The genes are TRBV7-2 and TRBJ2-7; D might be TRBD1 (6 bases). The CDR3 covers 13 residues. Germline V gene data show CDR1 as SGHTA and CDR2 as FQGNSA. V dropped 0 bases and J dropped 5 bases, with 8 bases sitting between them. The CDR3 nucleotides are TGTGCCAGCAGCTTAGCCAGGGGTAACGAGCAGTACTTC. This sequence encodes CASSLARGNEQYF.

The chain is built from TRBV13 and TRBJ2-2; 10 nucleotides match TRBD2. CDR3 size: 16 residues. Germline-derived CDR1 and CDR2 are PRHDT and FYEKMQ (reference sequence). J gave up 4 bases and V 1 base, and 3 bases lay outside the gene matches. CDR3 nucleotides: TGTGCCAGCAGCTTAGAAGCGGGGGGGTCCACCGGGGAGCTGTTTTTT. Protein: CASSLEAGGSTGELFF.

The chain recombines TRBV30 with TRBJ1-1; 8 bases match TRBD1. V shed 6 bases and J 1 base; nucleotides not matched to a gene: 1. The CDR3 spans 12 residues. The germline V gene encodes CDR1 GTSNPN and CDR2 SVGIG (reference sequence). The CDR3: CACGQGNTEAFF. The CDR3 DNA sequence: TGTGCCTGTGGACAGGGGAACACTGAAGCTTTCTTT.

V usage is TRBV6-5 and J usage is TRBJ1-2, with 10 bases identical to TRBD1. The J segment lost 8 bases and the V segment lost 0 bases, leaving 3 bases of the junction unmatched. Looked up from germline, CDR1 is MNHEY and CDR2 is SVGAGI. The CDR3 has 14 residues. CDR3 in DNA: TGTGCCAGCAGTTACTCGGGGACAGGGGAAGGCTACACCTTC. Encoded protein: CASSYSGTGEGYTF.

J is TRBJ2-7 and V is TRBV15, with 10 bases identical to TRBD1. Per the germline V gene, CDR1 is LNHNV and CDR2 is YYDKDF (reference sequence). Losses at the gene ends were 3 bases for V and 3 bases for J; bases not matched to a gene: 5. The CDR3 runs 15 residues. CDR3 nucleotides: TGTGCCACCAGCAGCGGGACAGGGGACTTCTACGAGCAGTACTTC. Translation gives CATSSGTGDFYEQYF.

The chain couples TRBV19 to TRBJ2-1, with D possibly matching TRBD2 (6 bases). The V gene lost 5 bases and the J gene lost 9 bases, with 20 bases spanning the gap. The CDR3 runs 15 residues. The germline CDR1 and CDR2 sequences are LNHDA and SQIVND (reference sequence). CDR3 residues: CASSGSRRARGEQFF. The CDR3 DNA reads as TGTGCCAGTAGTGGTAGTCGGAGGGCCCGTGGTGAGCAGTTCTTC.

This rearrangement joins TRBV5-1 to TRBJ1-6, with TRBD1 matching 8 bases. V dropped 0 bases and J dropped 10; count of bases not matched to a gene: 6. In germline, CDR1 is SGHRS, CDR2 YFSETQ. The CDR3 is 15 residues long. The CDR3 DNA follows: TGCGCCAGCAGCTTGGGACAGGGGATCGGGTCACCCCTCCACTTT. Its protein is CASSLGQGIGSPLHF.

In this sample, this clone turned up a few times. The rearrangement joins TRBV30 to TRBJ2-7, with a possible D match to TRBD1 (6 bases). CDR1 and CDR2 (germline): GTSNPN, SVGIG (reference sequence). CDR3 length equals 14 residues. Trimming left V 5 bases short and J 5 bases short, with 19 bases between. This CDR3 is CAWGKQGIGNEQYF. The DNA for the CDR3 is TGTGCCTGGGGGAAACAGGGAATTGGTAACGAGCAGTACTTC.

The V gene is TRBV2, the J gene TRBJ2-1, with 8 bases matching TRBD2. With 8 bases clipped from V and 4 bases from J, the junction kept 7 bases outside the gene matches. The germline CDR1 and CDR2 sequences are SNHLY and FYNNEI. The CDR3 is made up of 14 amino acids. The CDR3: CASAMGLDYNEQFF. For the CDR3, the DNA is TGTGCCAGCGCAATGGGACTAGATTACAATGAGCAGTTCTTC.

V and J are TRBV15 and TRBJ2-7; 7 bases are shared with TRBD1. The ends lost 1 base at V and 5 bases at J; junction bases unmatched: 8. The CDR3 totals 15 residues. Germline CDR1 and CDR2: LNHNV and YYDKDF (reference sequence). CDR3 DNA sequence: TGTGCCACCAGCAGAGGCACCGGGACAGCAGACGAGCAGTACTTC. As protein: CATSRGTGTADEQYF.

This clone was detected once. The chain links TRBV7-3 to TRBJ1-1; D is unresolved. V shed 5 bases and J shed 0 bases, with 7 bases lying between them. This CDR3 region has 13 residues. Germline loops: CDR1 SGHTA, CDR2 FQGTGA. The CDR3 sequence: CASSLELNTEAFF. The CDR3 region has the DNA TGTGCCAGCAGCCTAGAATTGAACACTGAAGCTTTCTTT.

The chain has TRBV7-9 and TRBJ2-7; 14 bases map to TRBD2. Germline V gene lookup returns CDR1 SEHNR and CDR2 FQNEAQ (reference sequence). With 6 bases clipped from V and 1 base from J, the junction kept 2 bases outside the gene matches. The CDR3 contains 15 residues. The CDR3 protein is CASSRTSGRSYEQYF. CDR3 coding DNA: TGTGCCAGCAGTCGGACTAGCGGGAGGTCCTACGAGCAGTACTTC.

V and J are TRBV7-8 and TRBJ2-1; the match to TRBD1 covers 10 bases. Germline trimming cut 5 bases from V and 8 bases from J; bases unmatched to any gene: 3. The CDR3 runs 13 residues. Germline V gives CDR1 SGHVS, CDR2 FQNEAQ. The CDR3 region has the DNA TGTGCCAGCAGCCGCGGGACAGGGGATGAGCAGTTCTTC. Translating gives CASSRGTGDEQFF. The full variable domain, in which reference TRBV7-8 and TRBJ2-1 provide the parts outside the CDR3, is GAGVSQSPRYKVAKRGQDVALRCDPISGHVSLFWYQQALGQGPEFLTYFQNEAQLDKSGLPSDRFFAERPEGSVSTLKIQRTQQEDSAVYLCASSRGTGDEQFFGPGTRLTVL.

V gene TRBV28 combines with J gene TRBJ2-5; D uncertain. Germline V gene lookup returns CDR1 MDHEN and CDR2 SYDVKM. This CDR3 region has 19 residues. V lost 2 bases to trimming and J lost 4 bases, with 26 bases between them. The CDR3 DNA sequence: TGTGCCAGCAGTTTAATTTTTCCCAAAATAAGTATACAAAGAGAGACCCAGTACTTC. This gives the protein CASSLIFPKISIQRETQYF. The variable domain in full, completed from reference TRBV28 and TRBJ2-5, reads DVKVTQSSRYLVKRTGEKVFLECVQDMDHENMFWYRQDPGLGLRLIYFSYDVKMKEKGDIPEGYSVSREKKERFSLILESASTNQTSMYLCASSLIFPKISIQRETQYFGPGTRLLVL.

This chain connects TRBV11-2 to TRBJ1-2; D remains unclear. V was clipped by 5 bases and J by 6 bases, with 13 bases between them. The CDR3 length is 13 residues. Looked up from germline, CDR1 is SGHAT and CDR2 is FQNNGV. In DNA, the CDR3 is TGTGCCAGCAGCCCGGTTACGTCCAATGGCTACACCTTC. Amino acid sequence: CASSPVTSNGYTF.

This chain links TRBV10-3 with TRBJ1-3; 8 positions agree with TRBD1. The CDR3 consists of 14 residues. From germline, CDR1 is ENHRY and CDR2 SYGVKD. The J segment lost 5 bases and the V segment lost 6 bases, leaving 6 bases of the junction unmatched. DNA of the CDR3: TGTGCCATCAGCCCGGGACAGGACCGAAACACCATATATTTT. Protein sequence: CAISPGQDRNTIYF.

This chain joins TRBV6-5 and TRBJ1-2, with 12 positions matching TRBD1. The length of the CDR3 is 16 residues. CDR1 and CDR2 (germline): MNHEY, SVGAGI. The ends lost 0 bases at V and 3 bases at J; junction bases unmatched: 2. The CDR3 reads CASSYSGQGAYYGYTF. The CDR3 DNA sequence: TGTGCCAGCAGTTACTCGGGACAGGGGGCTTACTATGGCTACACCTTC.

This clone showed up just once. This chain joins TRBV5-4 and TRBJ1-2; 8 bases align to TRBD1. The junction had 10 bases not matched to a gene; V was cut back by 3 bases and J by 0 bases. Germline CDR1 SGHNT, CDR2 YYREEE (reference sequence). This CDR3 is 17 amino acids long. CDR3 region: CASSSSGQVLANYGYTF. CDR3 in DNA: TGTGCCAGCAGCTCCTCGGGACAGGTCCTCGCTAACTATGGCTACACCTTC.

This rearrangement joins TRBV6-5 to TRBJ2-5; D call uncertain. The germline CDR1 and CDR2 sequences are MNHEY and SVGAGI. This CDR3 has 13 residues. The V end was cut by 6 bases, the J end by 2 bases, with 10 bases between. Here the CDR3 DNA reads TGTGCCAGCAGCCCACCAGGACAAGAGACCCAGTACTTC. This gives the protein CASSPPGQETQYF.